The rows below give T cell receptor beta chains drawn from one sample of a study of OX40 agonist ivuxolimab in advanced cancers. The assay was immunoSEQ multiplex PCR, and TCRdb's table has in-frame clones only and misses some. The top ten clones hold less than 6% of a sample with just under 65,000 clones, roughly nine tenths of them seen once. The specimen was CD4+ or CD8+ T cells sorted from blood, collected in a trial of the OX40 agonist ivuxolimab. The receptors stem from an adult with an advanced solid tumor such as melanoma, head and neck, liver or kidney cancer. The conserved cysteine and the conserved F or W are not part of the CDR3 here. Expanded clones get a size class; other rows say once, few or many, or leave the size out.

j_gene | abundance | v_gene | CDR3aa
TRBJ2-5 | NA | TRBV5-1 | ASRKDSLQETQY
TRBJ2-1 | NA | TRBV7-3 | ASSAGFGNEQF
TRBJ2-4 | NA | TRBV30 | AWDPPGQVKNIQY
TRBJ2-5 | NA | TRBV7-2 | ASSLEGGLARGTQY
TRBJ1-4 | once | TRBV11-2 | ASSPGQPNEKLF
TRBJ2-1 | NA | TRBV19 | ASSIRNGLAGRYEQF
TRBJ2-7 | NA | TRBV4-1 | ASSQDSGQVRHEQY
TRBJ2-2 | NA | TRBV4-1 | ASSQETVFTGELF
TRBJ2-7 | NA | TRBV13 | ASSFTSGRSYEQY
TRBJ2-7 | NA | TRBV10-3 | AISGQDSSYEQY